Each of the 22 T cell receptor beta chains below was sequenced from the same sample in a study of OX40 agonist ivuxolimab in advanced cancers. The table came from immunoSEQ multiplex PCR; TCRdb's copy has only in-frame clones and leaves some out. In the table there are 20,000 to 30,000 clones, more than 80% of which are singletons. The sample in question was CD4+ or CD8+ T cells sorted from blood, obtained in a trial of the OX40 agonist ivuxolimab. All receptors come from an adult with an advanced solid tumor such as melanoma, head and neck, liver or kidney cancer.

This clone has just one count. The V gene is TRBV7-2, the J gene TRBJ1-2, with a tentative D call TRBD1 (6 bases). Germline CDR1 reads SGHTA; CDR2 reads FQGNSA. Trimming removed 5 bases from V and 4 bases from J, with 14 bases in between. CDR3 length: 14 amino acids. For the CDR3, the DNA is TGTGCCAGCAGCGTTGACAGGACCCCCTATGGCTACACCTTC. Its translation is CASSVDRTPYGYTF.

This clone was seen a few times. The chain recombines TRBV4-1 with TRBJ1-6, with TRBD1 as a possible D gene (6 bases). Germline CDR1 and CDR2: MGHRA and YSYEKL. CDR3 length equals 15 residues. The germline V and J ends were trimmed by 3 bases and 10 bases, with 16 bases remaining between them. Here the CDR3 reads CASSHPTGSGSPLHF. The CDR3, as DNA: TGCGCCAGCAGCCATCCCACAGGGTCGGGATCACCCCTCCACTTT.

The chain carries TRBV2 and TRBJ2-4; 10 bases are shared with TRBD2. The germline V gene has CDR1 SNHLY and CDR2 FYNNEI. Trimming cost V 6 bases and J 3 bases; bases outside gene matches: 8. The CDR3 loop spans 16 amino acids. CDR3 amino acids: CASSPLAGGGKNIQYF. CDR3 nucleotides: TGTGCCAGCAGCCCTTTAGCGGGGGGAGGCAAAAACATTCAGTACTTC.

This clone turned up a few times. V and J are TRBV11-2 and TRBJ2-1; D is unclear. CDR3 length: 15 residues. CDR1 is SGHAT and CDR2 is FQNNGV in the germline V gene. V was clipped by 0 bases and J by 9 bases, with 15 bases between them. CDR3 in amino acids: CASSLDRVPWSEQFF. The CDR3 DNA follows: TGTGCCAGCAGCTTAGATCGGGTCCCGTGGAGTGAGCAGTTCTTC.

J is TRBJ2-7 and V is TRBV6-1, with a possible D match to TRBD1 (5 bases). The CDR3 is 15 amino acids. V lost 9 bases and J lost 2, with 20 bases in between. The germline CDR1 and CDR2 sequences are MNHNS and SASEGT. CDR3 coding DNA: TGTGCCAGTTCTGCAGGGCCGCTACCAGCCTACGAGCAGTACTTC. It codes for CASSAGPLPAYEQYF.

This chain uses TRBV5-5 with TRBJ2-7; 8 nucleotides line up with TRBD1. CDR1 is SGHKS, CDR2 YYEKEE, per germline (reference sequence). The CDR3 has 17 residues. V shed 4 bases and J 4 bases; nucleotides not matched to a gene: 16. CDR3 region: CASSQSYLTGATYEQYF. For the CDR3, the DNA is TGTGCCAGCAGCCAATCCTACTTGACAGGGGCCACATACGAGCAGTACTTC.

The chain links TRBV7-9 to TRBJ1-4; 12 nucleotides align to TRBD1. The V gene end was trimmed by 5 bases and the J gene end by 5 bases; junction bases not matched to a gene: 6. The CDR3 runs to 16 residues. The germline gives CDR1 SEHNR, CDR2 FQNEAQ (reference sequence). CDR3 region: CASSTGTGGANEKLFF. In DNA, the CDR3 is TGTGCCAGCAGCACCGGGACAGGGGGCGCAAATGAAAAACTGTTTTTT.

The V call is TRBV9, the J call TRBJ2-1; D call uncertain. V lost 2 bases and J lost 6, with 12 bases in between. The length of the CDR3 is 14 residues. Germline V gene sequence: CDR1 SGDLS, CDR2 YYNGEE. CDR3 loop: CASSVRYDGNEQFF. CDR3 sequence (DNA): TGTGCCAGCAGCGTGCGCTACGACGGCAATGAGCAGTTCTTC.

By share, this clone ranks as medium-sized (0.01 to 0.1%). V gene TRBV4-2 combines with J gene TRBJ2-7; D is uncertain. The CDR3 has 16 residues. Germline V gene data show CDR1 as LGHNA and CDR2 as YNFKEQ. The V gene lost 0 bases and the J gene lost 7 bases, with 19 bases spanning the gap. CDR3 loop: CASSQEHSAPIWEQYF. The DNA for the CDR3 is TGTGCCAGCAGCCAAGAGCATTCAGCCCCCATCTGGGAGCAGTACTTC.

The chain couples TRBV6-4 to TRBJ2-5; TRBD2 agrees at 11 bases. The germline gives CDR1 MRHNA, CDR2 SNTAGT. This CDR3 has 19 residues. Unmatched junction bases numbered 18, after V lost 6 bases and J lost 3 bases. The CDR3 protein is CASRIQGADGSGREETQYF. DNA for the CDR3: TGTGCCAGCAGAATTCAGGGGGCTGACGGTAGCGGGAGGGAAGAGACCCAGTACTTC.

This chain links TRBV11-2 with TRBJ2-1; 11 bases map to TRBD2. This CDR3 is built from 15 residues. V dropped 2 bases and J dropped 6; count of bases not matched to a gene: 3. The germline V gene has CDR1 SGHAT and CDR2 FQNNGV. As DNA, the CDR3 is TGTGCCAGCAGCTTACTAGCGGGGGGTCTCAATGAGCAGTTCTTC. Translation gives CASSLLAGGLNEQFF.

The chain employs TRBV30 and TRBJ2-7; TRBD2 agrees at 7 bases. Germline V CDR1 and CDR2: GTSNPN, SVGIG (reference sequence). The CDR3 runs to 14 residues. V lost 2 bases and J lost 4; bases outside the gene matches: 8. Written as DNA, the CDR3 is TGTGCCTGGAGTTTGGGAGCGGGATCATACGAGCAGTACTTC. Encoded protein: CAWSLGAGSYEQYF.

Here the CDR3 reads CASSPGQTLTSSTDTQYF. As DNA, the CDR3 is TGTGCCAGCAGCCCGGGACAGACACTTACCTCTAGCACAGATACGCAGTATTTT. The chain combines TRBV7-9 with TRBJ2-3; 7 positions agree with TRBD1. V shed 5 bases, J shed 0 bases, and the junction held 14 bases outside the gene matches. Germline V gene data show CDR1 as SEHNR and CDR2 as FQNEAQ (reference sequence). This CDR3 is built from 18 residues.

J is TRBJ2-1 and V is TRBV7-2; TRBD2 agrees at 7 bases. Trimming cost V 1 base and J 4 bases; bases outside gene matches: 10. Germline-derived CDR1 and CDR2 are SGHTA and FQGNSA. This CDR3 has 17 residues. CDR3 bases: TGTGCCAGCAGCTTAGGAGTGCTAGCGGAAAATTACAATGAGCAGTTCTTC. This gives the protein CASSLGVLAENYNEQFF.

The chain uses TRBV6-5 and TRBJ2-7; 12 bases are shared with TRBD1. Germline-derived CDR1 and CDR2 are MNHEY and SVGAGI. Trimming took 7 bases from V and 6 from J; bases not matched to a gene: 7. The CDR3 spans 14 residues. The CDR3 bases are TGTGCCAGCACCCCCGGGACAGGGGGCTCCGAGCAGTACTTC. Protein sequence: CASTPGTGGSEQYF.

To note about this clone: The germline gene is not matched at one end of the junction; a read error may be the cause. The chain links TRBV7-7 to TRBJ2-5; D gene uncertain. The CDR3 runs to 12 residues. Germline values: CDR1 SSHAT, CDR2 FNYEAQ (reference sequence). For the CDR3, the DNA is TGTGCTAGCAGCTCCACCGACGAGACCCAGTACTTC. This translates into CASSSTDETQYF. Combining the CDR3 with reference TRBV7-7 and TRBJ2-5 gives the whole variable domain GAGVSQSPRYKVTKRGQDVTLRCDPISSHATLYWYQQALGQGPEFLTYFNYEAQPDKSGLPSDRFSAERPEGSISTLTIQRTEQRDSAMYRCASSSTDETQYFGPGTRLLVL.

The J gene is TRBJ2-4, the V gene TRBV9; D gene ambiguous. Trimming left V 0 bases short and J 5 bases short, with 18 bases between. CDR1 is SGDLS, CDR2 YYNGEE, per germline. The CDR3 runs to 17 residues. The CDR3 spells CASSVDSGGRGQNIQYF. The DNA of the CDR3 is TGTGCCAGCAGCGTAGATTCGGGTGGGCGTGGTCAAAACATTCAGTACTTC. Using reference TRBV9 and TRBJ2-4 for the parts outside the CDR3, the full variable domain is DSGVTQTPKHLITATGQRVTLRCSPRSGDLSVYWYQQSLDQGLQFLIQYYNGEERAKGNILERFSAQQFPDLHSELNLSSLELGDSALYFCASSVDSGGRGQNIQYFGAGTRLSVL.

The chain has TRBV18 and TRBJ2-1; the D gene is possibly TRBD2 (5 bases). V was shortened by 0 bases and J by 6 bases, with 9 bases between the two germline ends. CDR1 is KGHSH, CDR2 LQKENI, per germline. This CDR3 has 14 residues. The CDR3 loop reads CASSPPTRGNEQFF. Here the CDR3 DNA reads TGTGCCAGCTCACCACCGACACGGGGCAATGAGCAGTTCTTC.

V usage is TRBV27 and J usage is TRBJ2-3; unclear D gene. The CDR3 runs to 16 residues. The germline CDR1 and CDR2 sequences are MNHEY and SMNVEV (reference sequence). V was shortened by 0 bases and J by 0 bases, with 10 bases between the two germline ends. CDR3 in DNA: TGTGCCAGCAGTTTATCCCCAGGTCCTAGCACAGATACGCAGTATTTT. This encodes CASSLSPGPSTDTQYF.

The V gene is TRBV14, the J gene TRBJ2-7; D unclear. Trimming cost V 1 base and J 4 bases, with 14 bases left between them. Per germline, CDR1 SGHDN and CDR2 FVKESK. This CDR3 is 15 amino acids long. Written as DNA, the CDR3 is TGTGCCAGCAGCCAAGGAGTACCAGGACCATACGAGCAGTACTTC. It yields the protein CASSQGVPGPYEQYF.

The chain couples TRBV30 to TRBJ2-7; D is perhaps TRBD2 (6 bases). Trimming shortened V by 2 bases and J by 4 bases, and 15 bases separated the two germline ends. This CDR3 region has 14 residues. Germline V gene lookup returns CDR1 GTSNPN and CDR2 SVGIG (reference sequence). CDR3 amino acids: CAWSPPGLGYEQYF. The CDR3 DNA is TGTGCCTGGAGTCCACCGGGACTCGGGTACGAGCAGTACTTC.

J is TRBJ1-2 and V is TRBV5-1; D remains unclear. CDR1 and CDR2 from the germline V gene are SGHRS and YFSETQ. With 0 bases removed from V and 0 bases from J, the gap between germline ends came to 9 bases. The CDR3 runs to 15 residues. Written as DNA, the CDR3 is TGCGCCAGCAGCTTGGCCATGGTGCCTAACTATGGCTACACCTTC. This translates into CASSLAMVPNYGYTF.